Listed below are T cell receptor beta chains from one sample, sequenced in a study of cytomegalovirus exposure and HLA in healthy donors. Assay: immunoSEQ multiplex PCR; the TCRdb copy retains only in-frame clones and omits some. Found here are under 90,000 clones, more than 80% of them singletons; the top ten hold around 2.3%. Sequencing was done on a sample of PBMCs. The receptor set was obtained from a man younger than 30 in good health and CMV-seronegative. Each CDR3 is given with its conserved first and last residue. D genes are given only for firm matches. Not every row has a clone size; where given, it reads once, few, many or a size class.

CDR3aa | CDR3nt | j_gene | len | v_gene | abundance | d_gene
CATSRDRGQETQYF | TGTGCCACCAGCAGGGACAGGGGACAAGAGACCCAGTACTTC | TRBJ2-5 | 14 | TRBV15 | once | TRBD1
CASSQRPEQGIIYEQYF | TGCGCCAGCAGCCAACGTCCCGAACAGGGAATTATTTACGAGCAGTACTTC | TRBJ2-7 | 17 | TRBV4-1 | . | .
CASSEARGYEQYF | TGTGCCAGCAGTGAAGCGCGGGGTTACGAGCAGTACTTC | TRBJ2-7 | 13 | TRBV6-1 | . | .
CASSHKRQGGELFF | TGTGCCAGCAGCCACAAGAGACAGGGCGGGGAGCTGTTTTTT | TRBJ2-2 | 14 | TRBV11-1 | . | TRBD1
CSANDRGDDGF | TGCAGTGCAAACGACAGGGGGGACGATGGCTTC | TRBJ1-2 | 11 | TRBV20-1 | . | TRBD1
CASSTVSGNTIYF | TGTGCCAGCAGCACGGTATCTGGAAACACCATATATTTT | TRBJ1-3 | 13 | TRBV9 | . | .
CATKEPGGADTQYF | TGCGCCACCAAGGAGCCTGGTGGCGCAGATACGCAGTATTTT | TRBJ2-3 | 14 | TRBV5-1 | . | .
CASSTTSGSDNNEQFF | TGTGCCAGTAGTACTACTAGCGGGAGCGACAACAATGAGCAGTTCTTC | TRBJ2-1 | 16 | TRBV19 | . | TRBD2
CASSNQRRNNYEQYF | TGTGCCAGCTCAAATCAGCGGCGGAACAACTACGAGCAGTACTTC | TRBJ2-7 | 15 | TRBV18 | . | .
CASSVGQASYSGNTIYF | TGTGCCAGCAGCGTCGGACAGGCTTCGTACTCTGGAAACACCATATATTTT | TRBJ1-3 | 17 | TRBV9 | . | TRBD1
CASSQEGARGTDTQYF | TGTGCCAGCAGCCAAGAGGGAGCTAGAGGCACAGATACGCAGTATTTT | TRBJ2-3 | 16 | TRBV4-2 | . | .
CASSPRVTSYSREQYF | TGTGCCAGCAGCCCAAGGGTGACTAGCTACTCTAGGGAGCAGTACTTC | TRBJ2-7 | 16 | TRBV14 | . | TRBD2
CASSSTGPSYNEQFF | TGTGCCAGCAGCTCCACAGGGCCCTCCTACAATGAGCAGTTCTTC | TRBJ2-1 | 15 | TRBV6-1 | . | .
CASSPRAGTSGFDTQYF | TGTGCCAGCAGCCCGAGGGCCGGGACTAGCGGGTTTGATACGCAGTATTTT | TRBJ2-3 | 17 | TRBV11-2 | . | TRBD2
CSGRGGGTEAFF | TGCAGCGGGAGGGGTGGCGGCACTGAAGCTTTCTTT | TRBJ1-1 | 12 | TRBV29-1 | . | .
CASSLDGLAGVRIGNEQFF | TGTGCCAGCAGCTTAGATGGCCTAGCGGGAGTTCGGATCGGCAATGAGCAGTTCTTC | TRBJ2-1 | 19 | TRBV11-2 | few | TRBD2
CASSGAARRGPGTSGRFIYEQFF | TGTGCCAGCAGCGGGGCCGCCCGCAGGGGCCCCGGGACTAGCGGGAGGTTTATATATGAGCAGTTCTTC | TRBJ2-1 | 23 | TRBV13 | . | TRBD2
CASTLNRGNTEAFF | TGTGCCAGCACCTTGAACAGGGGAAACACTGAAGCTTTCTTT | TRBJ1-1 | 14 | TRBV6-5 | . | TRBD1
CASSVAMRSDTEAFF | TGTGCCAGCAGCGTAGCTATGAGGAGCGACACTGAAGCTTTCTTT | TRBJ1-1 | 15 | TRBV9 | . | .
CSAQKGLAGDSYEQYF | TGCAGCGCCCAAAAAGGACTAGCGGGGGACTCCTACGAGCAGTACTTC | TRBJ2-7 | 16 | TRBV29-1 | . | TRBD2
CASSLSSMLSGLETQYF | TGTGCCAGCAGCTTATCATCAATGCTCAGCGGTCTAGAGACCCAGTACTTC | TRBJ2-5 | 17 | TRBV7-8 | . | .
CASSLRSGSGDNEQFF | TGTGCCAGCAGCTTACGGAGCGGGAGTGGGGACAATGAGCAGTTCTTC | TRBJ2-1 | 16 | TRBV7-6 | . | TRBD2
CASSGASGRADTQYF | TGTGCCAGCAGCGGCGCTAGCGGGAGGGCAGATACGCAGTATTTT | TRBJ2-3 | 15 | TRBV7-9 | . | TRBD2
CASSLSTGSTDTQYF | TGCGCCAGCAGCTTAAGCACAGGGAGCACAGATACGCAGTATTTT | TRBJ2-3 | 15 | TRBV4-3 | . | .
CATSRESVGSEQYF | TGTGCCACCAGCAGAGAGTCAGTCGGGAGCGAGCAGTACTTC | TRBJ2-7 | 14 | TRBV15 | once | .
CSGIGGGGPYEQYF | TGCAGCGGGATCGGCGGGGGGGGTCCCTACGAGCAGTACTTC | TRBJ2-7 | 14 | TRBV29-1 | . | TRBD2
CASSETGRAKNIQYF | TGTGCCAGCAGTGAGACAGGGCGAGCCAAAAACATTCAGTACTTC | TRBJ2-4 | 15 | TRBV6-1 | . | TRBD1
CASSVGGEAYGYTF | TGTGCCAGCAGTGTAGGGGGCGAGGCCTATGGCTACACCTTC | TRBJ1-2 | 14 | TRBV5-6 | . | TRBD1
CASSALRNRAPGPGTDTQYF | TGCGCCAGCAGCGCGTTAAGGAACAGGGCCCCGGGGCCCGGGACAGATACGCAGTATTTT | TRBJ2-3 | 20 | TRBV5-1 | few | .
CASSSPGTGNNYGYTF | TGTGCCAGCAGCTCTCCCGGGACAGGGAATAACTATGGCTACACCTTC | TRBJ1-2 | 16 | TRBV7-2 | . | TRBD1
CASSLAREEVVEKLFF | TGCGCCAGCAGCTTGGCCAGGGAGGAGGTCGTGGAAAAACTGTTTTTT | TRBJ1-4 | 16 | TRBV5-1 | once | .
CASSPLPGDGHYNEQFF | TGTGCCAGCAGCCCCTTACCGGGGGACGGCCACTACAATGAGCAGTTCTTC | TRBJ2-1 | 17 | TRBV14 | . | .